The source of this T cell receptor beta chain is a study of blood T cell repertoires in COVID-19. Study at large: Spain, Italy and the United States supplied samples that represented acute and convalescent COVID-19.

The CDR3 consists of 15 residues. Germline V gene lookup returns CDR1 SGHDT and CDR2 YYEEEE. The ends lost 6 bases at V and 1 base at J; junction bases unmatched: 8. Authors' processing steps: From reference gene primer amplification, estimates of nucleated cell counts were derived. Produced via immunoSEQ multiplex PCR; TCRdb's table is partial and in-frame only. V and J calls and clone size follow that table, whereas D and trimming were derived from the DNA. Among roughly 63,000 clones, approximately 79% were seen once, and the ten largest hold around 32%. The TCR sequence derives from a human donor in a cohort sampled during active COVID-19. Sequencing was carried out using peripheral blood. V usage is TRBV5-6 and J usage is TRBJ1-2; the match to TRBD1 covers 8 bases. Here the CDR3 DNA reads TGTGCCAGCATGGTTCAGGGGGCTAATAACTATGGCTACACCTTC. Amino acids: CASMVQGANNYGYTF. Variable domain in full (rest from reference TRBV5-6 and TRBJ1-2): DAGVTQSPTHLIKTRGQQVTLRCSPKSGHDTVSWYQQALGQGPQFIFQYYEEEERQRGNFPDRFSGHQFPNYSSELNVNALLLGDSALYLCASMVQGANNYGYTFGSGTRLTVV.